This is a list of T cell receptor beta chains from one sample in a study of graft-versus-host responses after intestinal transplantation. Their specific antigens are unknown. Clones were read by immunoSEQ multiplex PCR, and TCRdb kept only the in-frame ones, dropping some. The sample yields 85,000 to 95,000 clones, 93% seen once. The sequencing used unstimulated CD8+ T cells sorted from spleen or lymph node cells, collected before intestinal transplant. Every receptor here comes from a human donor who received an intestinal transplant. CDR3s include the opening cysteine and the closing phenylalanine or tryptophan. The D gene is left open where the match is weak. Clone size is shown for a subset of rows, as once, few, many or a class of expanded clone.

CDR3 DNA	CDR3 protein	V gene	D gene	clone size	J gene
TGTGCCAGCAGCTCGATGATCGGGGGGGCCCGCGAGCAGTACTTC	CASSSMIGGAREQYF	TRBV7-2	TRBD2	NA	TRBJ2-7
TGTGCCAGCAGTCCCACCTGGGACAACCCACCCTACGAGCAGTACTTC	CASSPTWDNPPYEQYF	TRBV27	NA	NA	TRBJ2-7
TGTGCTAGTGGTTTGGCCCCGGGGACTGAAGCTTTCTTT	CASGLAPGTEAFF	TRBV12-5	NA	NA	TRBJ1-1
TGTGCCAGCAGCGTAGAGGGAGGTCTAGCGGGGACCTCCTACGAGCAGTACTTC	CASSVEGGLAGTSYEQYF	TRBV9	TRBD2	NA	TRBJ2-7
TGTGCCAGCAGCCAGGCAGTGAGCACAGATACGCAGTATTTT	CASSQAVSTDTQYF	TRBV16	NA	NA	TRBJ2-3
TGCGCCAGCAGCTTGTTGACGGGGGGCCGCACAGATACGCAGTATTTT	CASSLLTGGRTDTQYF	TRBV5-1	NA	once	TRBJ2-3
TGCAGCGCCAGAGCCAGGATGGAAAACATTCAGTACTTC	CSARARMENIQYF	TRBV29-1	NA	NA	TRBJ2-4
TGTGCCAGCAGTTTAATGAGGAACACTGAAGCTTTCTTT	CASSLMRNTEAFF	TRBV27	NA	NA	TRBJ1-1
TGCGCCAGCAGCCAGGGACAGGTGAACACTGAAGCTTTCTTT	CASSQGQVNTEAFF	TRBV4-3	TRBD1	NA	TRBJ1-1
TGTGCCAGCAGCGCATTCACGGGAGTTATGAACACTGAAGCTTTCTTT	CASSAFTGVMNTEAFF	TRBV9	NA	NA	TRBJ1-1
TGTGCCAGCAGCTTAGGGACAGCCACCGTGGATGGCTACACCTTC	CASSLGTATVDGYTF	TRBV11-2	NA	NA	TRBJ1-2
TGTGCCAGCAGCCAATCCGGGAAGACTGAAGCTTTCTTT	CASSQSGKTEAFF	TRBV16	NA	NA	TRBJ1-1
TGTGCCAGCAGCTTAGTGTCTGTTGCTAGGAGTCGTCCCGGGGAGCTGTTTTTT	CASSLVSVARSRPGELFF	TRBV7-2	NA	NA	TRBJ2-2
TGTGCCAGTAAGGTGCTAGCGGGGGGGCTTCAAGAGACCCAGTACTTC	CASKVLAGGLQETQYF	TRBV19	TRBD2	NA	TRBJ2-5
TGTGCCAGCAGCCAAGATTTTGTGGGCGCCGTGGCTTTCTTT	CASSQDFVGAVAFF	TRBV14	NA	NA	TRBJ1-1
TGCAGCGTTGTCGAGAGCAACAGGGACGAGCAGTACTTC	CSVVESNRDEQYF	TRBV29-1	NA	NA	TRBJ2-7
TGTGCCAGCAGCAACGGGGGAGTATACGAGCAGTACTTC	CASSNGGVYEQYF	TRBV5-6	NA	NA	TRBJ2-7
TGTGCCAGCACCATTAGCGGGGGGGACGTTTACTACAATGAGCAGTTCTTC	CASTISGGDVYYNEQFF	TRBV7-6	TRBD2	once	TRBJ2-1
TGCAGCGTTGCCCTTTCGGGAGATACGCAGTATTTT	CSVALSGDTQYF	TRBV29-1	NA	NA	TRBJ2-3
TGTGCCAGCAGTGACAATTGGGTCGTGACAGGGTCTTCCAGCTCCTATAATTCACCCCTCCACTTT	CASSDNWVVTGSSSSYNSPLHF	TRBV6-4	TRBD1	NA	TRBJ1-6
TGCGCCAGCAGCCAAGATCGGGGACAGGGAACCGAGCAGTACTTC	CASSQDRGQGTEQYF	TRBV4-3	TRBD1	NA	TRBJ2-7
TGTGCCAGCAGCTTAACAGGGGGTGATCAGCCCCAGCATTTT	CASSLTGGDQPQHF	TRBV7-9	TRBD1	NA	TRBJ1-5
TGTGCCAGCAGCTTGCAGGGGTCTAACTATGGCTACACCTTC	CASSLQGSNYGYTF	TRBV5-6	NA	NA	TRBJ1-2
TGTGCCAGCAGTTACTCCTCGGGGGTGGGCGAGCAGTACTTC	CASSYSSGVGEQYF	TRBV6-6	NA	NA	TRBJ2-7
TGTGCCTGCCGCAAATTAGAGGCCGTGGCCTACGAGCAGTACTTC	CACRKLEAVAYEQYF	TRBV30	NA	NA	TRBJ2-7
TGCGCCAGCAGCCAAGATATGAGCGGGGGGGAAGAGACCCAGTACTTC	CASSQDMSGGEETQYF	TRBV4-3	TRBD2	once	TRBJ2-5
TGTGCCAGCAGCTTATCCACATTCCCCCACTATGGCTACACCTTC	CASSLSTFPHYGYTF	TRBV7-9	NA	NA	TRBJ1-2
TGCGCCAGCAGCCAAGATGACAGGCAGGATGGCTACACCTTC	CASSQDDRQDGYTF	TRBV4-3	NA	NA	TRBJ1-2
TGTGCCAGCAGCTTTGGTAGGGGGTCCTACGAGCAGTACTTC	CASSFGRGSYEQYF	TRBV13	NA	NA	TRBJ2-7
TGTGCCAGCAGCTTACAGATGAACTATGGCTACACCTTC	CASSLQMNYGYTF	TRBV7-9	NA	NA	TRBJ1-2
TGTGCCTGGACAAGCGGAATGAACACTGAAGCTTTCTTT	CAWTSGMNTEAFF	TRBV30	NA	NA	TRBJ1-1
TGTGCCAGCAGCTCGCGGAGACCCAACTATGGCTACACCTTC	CASSSRRPNYGYTF	TRBV28	NA	NA	TRBJ1-2
TGTGCCAGCAGCATGGACAGGGGAGGCATTCAGTACTTC	CASSMDRGGIQYF	TRBV6-5	TRBD1	once	TRBJ2-4
TGCAGCGTTCCTGCTGGGGCCAACGTCCTGACTTTC	CSVPAGANVLTF	TRBV29-1	NA	NA	TRBJ2-6
TGCGCCAGCAGCCAAGTGATAGCCGCTAGCACAGATACGCAGTATTTT	CASSQVIAASTDTQYF	TRBV4-1	NA	NA	TRBJ2-3
TGCGCCAGCAGCCAGAGGCCCGGGACAGGAGCGACCGGGGAGCTGTTTTTT	CASSQRPGTGATGELFF	TRBV4-3	TRBD1	NA	TRBJ2-2
TGTGCCAGCAGCGCCCGTCCCGGGACAGGGTACGATAGGTATGGCTACACCTTC	CASSARPGTGYDRYGYTF	TRBV21-1	NA	NA	TRBJ1-2
TGTGCCAGCAGTCCGTGGGACAGGACCTACGAGCAGTACTTC	CASSPWDRTYEQYF	TRBV27	TRBD1	NA	TRBJ2-7
TGTGCCAGTAGTATGGGGACAGGAGAGACCCAGTACTTC	CASSMGTGETQYF	TRBV19	TRBD1	NA	TRBJ2-5
TGCGCCAGCATCCGAAGCGGGGGGGCGCCGGGTGAGCAGTTCTTC	CASIRSGGAPGEQFF	TRBV10-2	TRBD2	once	TRBJ2-1
TGTGCCAGCAGCGAGGGACAGCACAATGAGCAGTTCTTC	CASSEGQHNEQFF	TRBV7-7	TRBD1	NA	TRBJ2-1
TGCGCCAGCACCGGAGCGAACACCGGGGAGCTGTTTTTT	CASTGANTGELFF	TRBV10-1	NA	NA	TRBJ2-2
TGTGCCAGCAGGGCCGGGACTGGGGCCAACAATGAGCAGTTCTTC	CASRAGTGANNEQFF	TRBV6-5	NA	NA	TRBJ2-1
TGTGCCAGCAGCTGGAGGGGACTAGCGGGGAGCACAGATACGCAGTATTTT	CASSWRGLAGSTDTQYF	TRBV7-6	TRBD2	NA	TRBJ2-3
TGTGCCAGAAGCCTGGCGGACAGATATAGCAATCAGCCCCAGCATTTT	CARSLADRYSNQPQHF	TRBV5-3	NA	NA	TRBJ1-5
TGTGCCAGCAGCTCACAAAGGGGGCCGAGCTCCTACGAGCAGTACTTC	CASSSQRGPSSYEQYF	TRBV7-9	TRBD1	NA	TRBJ2-7
TGTGCCAGCAGCTGGGGGGACAGGGGGCTAGAAACCGGGGAGCTGTTTTTT	CASSWGDRGLETGELFF	TRBV7-2	TRBD1	NA	TRBJ2-2